This passage covers 13 T cell receptor beta chains from one sample sequenced in a study of CD8+ T cells in alopecia areata. Investigators isolated RNA and reverse transcribed it into cDNA to act as the sequencing template. Profiled with immunoSEQ multiplex PCR; TCRdb holds only in-frame clones, not every one. The sample includes more than 150,000 clones, about 53% seen only once; the top ten take just under 20%. The sequenced sample was CD8+ T cells sorted from blood, obtained at week 0. Every receptor here comes from a human donor with alopecia areata.

This clone showed up just a few times. This chain connects TRBV4-1 to TRBJ1-2; TRBD1 matches at 8 bases. Trimming took 1 base from V and 3 from J; bases not matched to a gene: 7. The CDR3 is 16 amino acids. Germline CDR1 MGHRA, CDR2 YSYEKL. The CDR3 DNA is TGCGCCAGCAGCCAAGTGGCAGGGGGCGAGGACTATGGCTACACCTTC. Its protein is CASSQVAGGEDYGYTF.

The J gene is TRBJ2-7, the V gene TRBV19; TRBD2 agrees at 8 bases. The CDR3 spans 15 residues. Germline-derived CDR1 and CDR2 are LNHDA and SQIVND (reference sequence). V dropped 6 bases and J dropped 1; count of bases not matched to a gene: 8. In DNA form, the CDR3 reads TGTGCCAGTAGCAGCAGAGCGGGGGATTCCTACGAGCAGTACTTC. Translating it yields CASSSRAGDSYEQYF.

This chain links TRBV7-6 with TRBJ2-7, with D possibly being TRBD1 or TRBD2 (5 bases each). CDR3 size: 15 residues. V lost 6 bases, J lost 0 bases, and 15 bases lay in between. The germline gives CDR1 SGHVS, CDR2 FNYEAQ. The CDR3 DNA sequence: TGTGCCAGCAGGCTAGATGGGACCTACTCCTACGAGCAGTACTTC. It yields the protein CASRLDGTYSYEQYF. Full variable domain (outside the CDR3, taken from reference TRBV7-6 and TRBJ2-7): GAGVSQSPRYKVTKRGQDVALRCDPISGHVSLYWYRQALGQGPEFLTYFNYEAQQDKSGLPNDRFSAERPEGSISTLTIQRTEQRDSAMYRCASRLDGTYSYEQYFGPGTRLTVT.

The chain couples TRBV2 to TRBJ1-2, with 8 bases fitting TRBD1. This CDR3 comprises 17 residues. The V gene end was trimmed by 4 bases and the J gene end by 1 base; junction bases not matched to a gene: 11. Germline V lookup: CDR1 SNHLY, CDR2 FYNNEI. CDR3 nucleotides: TGTGCCAGCAGTGTACCGGGACAGGAGATAGTTAACTATGGCTACACCTTC. The encoded protein is CASSVPGQEIVNYGYTF.

This clone came up once. The chain carries TRBV23-1 and TRBJ2-6; 8 bases match TRBD1. TRBV23-1 is sorted into the ORF group, with uncertain function. V was clipped by 6 bases and J by 0 bases; unmatched bases: 10. The CDR3 totals 18 residues. The CDR3 sequence is CASSLTGVKHSGANVLTF. The CDR3 DNA follows: TGCGCCAGCAGCCTGACAGGGGTCAAACACTCTGGGGCCAACGTCCTGACTTTC.

The chain uses TRBV11-2 and TRBJ2-1, with 9 bases aligning to TRBD1. Germline V gives CDR1 SGHAT, CDR2 FQNNGV. This CDR3 has 15 residues. Trimming removed 1 base from V and 12 bases from J; junction bases left unmatched: 10. Here the CDR3 DNA reads TGTGCCAGCAGCTTAGGGGACAGGGCTGGCGATGTGCAGTTCTTC. Amino acid sequence: CASSLGDRAGDVQFF.

V usage is TRBV10-1 and J usage is TRBJ2-5; D is uncertain. The CDR3 has 14 residues. Germline V gene lookup returns CDR1 WNHNN and CDR2 SYGVQD (reference sequence). V was clipped by 1 base and J by 2 bases, with 8 bases between them. CDR3 nucleotides: TGCGCCAGCAGTGAGTTTGCGGATCAAGAGACCCAGTACTTC. Translating gives CASSEFADQETQYF.

In its sample, this clone was seen a few times. The V gene is TRBV7-2, the J gene TRBJ1-2; D uncertain. The CDR3 totals 13 residues. Between the trimmed V and J ends, which lost 4 bases and 3 bases, there was a span of 9 bases. Germline V gives CDR1 SGHTA, CDR2 FQGNSA. The DNA of the CDR3 is TGTGCCAGCAGCTCAGCACGGGACTATGGCTACACCTTC. Translated: CASSSARDYGYTF.

The chain employs TRBV5-1 and TRBJ2-2; D possibly corresponds to TRBD2 (5 bases). CDR3 length: 15 residues. V was pared by 0 bases and J by 2 bases, with 8 bases between. CDR1 SGHRS and CDR2 YFSETQ come from the germline V gene. CDR3 DNA sequence: TGCGCCAGCAGCTTGGGTCGGGATAACACCGGGGAGCTGTTTTTT. Translated: CASSLGRDNTGELFF.

This clone was counted a few times. The rearrangement joins TRBV18 to TRBJ1-1, with 8 bases identical to TRBD1. CDR3 length: 14 amino acids. Germline V gene data show CDR1 as KGHSH and CDR2 as LQKENI. V shed 2 bases and J 4 bases; nucleotides not matched to a gene: 3. CDR3 coding DNA: TGTGCCAGCTCACCATACAGGGGGTTCACTGAAGCTTTCTTT. It codes for CASSPYRGFTEAFF.

The rearrangement joins TRBV29-1 to TRBJ2-3, with TRBD2 as a possible D gene (6 bases). V was trimmed by 2 bases and J by 3 bases, leaving 9 bases between them. CDR3 size: 13 residues. The germline CDR1 and CDR2 sequences are SQVTM and ANQGSEA. This CDR3 reads CSVERRGTDTQYF. CDR3 coding DNA: TGCAGCGTTGAAAGGCGGGGAACAGATACGCAGTATTTT.

The V call is TRBV4-1, the J call TRBJ1-1; 8 bases map to TRBD1. CDR3 length: 14 amino acids. CDR1 is MGHRA and CDR2 is YSYEKL in the germline V gene. The J segment lost 1 base and the V segment lost 5 bases, leaving 3 bases of the junction unmatched. The CDR3 loop reads CASSVTGENTEAFF. The DNA for the CDR3 is TGCGCCAGCAGCGTGACAGGGGAGAACACTGAAGCTTTCTTT.

V gene TRBV2 combines with J gene TRBJ2-1; 9 bases map to TRBD2. Germline V gene lookup returns CDR1 SNHLY and CDR2 FYNNEI. J was trimmed by 5 bases and V by 6 bases; bases with no gene match: 11. The CDR3 covers 16 residues. CDR3 DNA: TGTGCCAGCAGGCTCTTCCCGACTAGCGGACACAATGAGCAGTTCTTC. Translation gives CASRLFPTSGHNEQFF.